The 24 T cell receptor beta chains presented below share a single source sample, sequenced in a study of vaccination effects on CD4 cells after COVID-19. Here immunoSEQ multiplex PCR was the method, and the copy in TCRdb shows in-frame clones only, minus some. The sample records under 55,000 clones, 60% to 80% being singletons. For these receptors, no antigen is known. Expansion of antigen-specific CD4+ T cells with viral peptide pools was carried out by the ViraFEST assay before sequencing. Scientists isolated CD4+ T cells after an approximately 9-day culture period ended. Recipients of the vaccine had no prior SARS-CoV-2 infection and negative nucleocapsid antibodies. The starting material was CD4+ T cells from PBMCs cultured with HCoV-OC43 spike peptides, obtained before COVID-19 vaccination. The subset here: HCoV-OC43 spike overlapping peptide pool stimulation. These TCRs come from a human donor who received a COVID-19 vaccine.

The CDR3 loop reads CASGEQGPGTDTQYF. The CDR3 region has the DNA TGTGCTAGTGGCGAACAGGGTCCAGGCACAGATACGCAGTATTTT. The rearrangement links TRBV12-5 to TRBJ2-3; TRBD1 might be the D (6 bases). The germline V gene encodes CDR1 LGHNT and CDR2 FRNRAP. The CDR3 is 15 residues long. V was trimmed by 6 bases and J by 1 base, leaving 14 bases between them. Full variable domain (remainder filled in from reference TRBV12-5 and TRBJ2-3): DARVTQTPRHKVTEMGQEVTMRCQPILGHNTVFWYRQTMMQGLELLAYFRNRAPLDDSGMPKDRFSAEMPDATLATLKIQPSEPRDSAVYFCASGEQGPGTDTQYFGPGTRLTVL.

The CDR3 bases are TGTGCCAGCTCCCTACAGGGGTCGACCGAGACCCAGTACTTC. It is translated as CASSLQGSTETQYF. V gene TRBV18 combines with J gene TRBJ2-5; TRBD1 agrees at 7 bases. CDR1 and CDR2 from the germline V gene are KGHSH and LQKENI. The ends lost 6 bases at V and 5 bases at J; junction bases unmatched: 9. The CDR3 extends over 14 amino acids.

The chain combines TRBV10-1 with TRBJ2-3; D gene uncertain. The CDR3 extends over 13 amino acids. The V and J ends lost 2 bases and 2 bases respectively, with 5 bases between them. The germline CDR1 and CDR2 sequences are WNHNN and SYGVQD (reference sequence). This chain's CDR3 is CASSEVFTDTQYF. The CDR3, as DNA: TGCGCCAGCAGTGAGGTCTTCACAGATACGCAGTATTTT.

This clone was seen more than once but under ten times. The chain employs TRBV11-2 and TRBJ1-6, with D hard to call. Germline values: CDR1 SGHAT, CDR2 FQNNGV. The CDR3 is 14 residues long. Trimming pared 3 bases from V and 6 bases from J, leaving 9 bases between. The CDR3 loop reads CASSLGQLNSPLHF. For the CDR3, the DNA is TGTGCCAGCAGCTTGGGCCAGCTTAATTCACCCCTCCACTTT.

The chain employs TRBV6-5 and TRBJ1-2, with D possibly matching TRBD1 (5 bases). Trimming took 8 bases from V and 4 from J, leaving 20 bases between them. From germline, CDR1 is MNHEY and CDR2 SVGAGI. The CDR3 has 15 amino acids. CDR3 in DNA: TGTGCCAGCCGGGGAGGGTGGGGCAGCACCTATGGCTACACCTTC. It is translated as CASRGGWGSTYGYTF.

The chain links TRBV24-1 to TRBJ1-6; D not resolved. Germline assignment: CDR1 KGHDR and CDR2 SFDVKD. The CDR3 has 14 residues. V dropped 4 bases and J dropped 4 bases, with 7 bases sitting between them. CDR3 bases: TGTGCCACCAGTGACGGCAGTTATAATTCACCCCTCCACTTT. Translated: CATSDGSYNSPLHF.

The rearrangement uses TRBV5-1 and TRBJ1-1; 8 nucleotides align to TRBD1. The CDR3 is 13 residues long. CDR1 and CDR2 (germline): SGHRS, YFSETQ. After removal of 4 bases from V and 4 bases from J, the junction contained 3 bases not matched to a gene. CDR3 coding DNA: TGCGCCAGCAGCCTTACAGGGGGCACTGAAGCTTTCTTT. Its translation is CASSLTGGTEAFF.

The genes are TRBV6-2 or TRBV6-3 and TRBJ2-5; 10 positions agree with TRBD1. V shed 5 bases and J 4 bases; nucleotides not matched to a gene: 4. The CDR3 is made up of 14 amino acids. Looked up from germline, CDR1 is MNHEY and CDR2 is SVGEGT. The CDR3, as DNA: TGTGCCAGCAGTCGGACAGGGGGTGGAGAGACCCAGTACTTC. Encoded protein: CASSRTGGGETQYF.

V gene TRBV4-1 combines with J gene TRBJ2-4; 7 nucleotides line up with TRBD2. J lost 2 bases, V lost 8 bases, and 9 bases had no gene match. Germline assignment: CDR1 MGHRA and CDR2 YSYEKL. This CDR3 is built from 15 residues. The CDR3 DNA is TGCGCCAGCGGCTCGGGACTACCAACCAAAAACATTCAGTACTTC. This encodes CASGSGLPTKNIQYF.

The CDR3 sequence is CASSVQSLGNEQFF. CDR3 DNA sequence: TGTGCCAGCAGTGTACAGTCTCTGGGGAATGAGCAGTTCTTC. The chain has TRBV28 and TRBJ2-1, with unresolved D. The CDR3 consists of 14 residues. The germline V gene encodes CDR1 MDHEN and CDR2 SYDVKM. Trimming cost V 5 bases and J 7 bases, with 15 bases left between them. The whole variable domain, filled in from reference TRBV28 and TRBJ2-1, reads DVKVTQSSRYLVKRTGEKVFLECVQDMDHENMFWYRQDPGLGLRLIYFSYDVKMKEKGDIPEGYSVSREKKERFSLILESASTNQTSMYLCASSVQSLGNEQFFGPGTRLTVL.

The chain couples TRBV2 to TRBJ2-5; no clear D. Looked up from germline, CDR1 is SNHLY and CDR2 is FYNNEI. This CDR3 has 13 amino acids. The V and J ends lost 2 bases and 5 bases respectively, with 9 bases between them. CDR3 nucleotide sequence: TGTGCCAGCAGTGAAACGGACGGGGAGACCCAGTACTTC. It translates to CASSETDGETQYF.

The chain combines TRBV25-1 with TRBJ2-2; tentatively, D is TRBD1 or TRBD2 (6 bases each). V lost 5 bases to trimming and J lost 7 bases, with 26 bases between them. This CDR3 is 18 amino acids long. CDR1 and CDR2 from the germline V gene are MGHDK and SYGVNS. The CDR3 region is CASSPFLNRDGGNGELFF. The CDR3 bases are TGTGCCAGCAGTCCCTTTTTAAACAGGGACGGGGGTAACGGGGAGCTGTTTTTT.

The J gene is TRBJ1-4, the V gene TRBV11-1; 9 bases align to TRBD1. The CDR3 is 16 amino acids. Germline-derived CDR1 and CDR2 are SGHAT and FQDESV (reference sequence). V lost 3 bases and J lost 0; bases outside the gene matches: 2. The CDR3 nucleotides are TGTGCCAGCAGCTTGGGACAGGGAACAACTAATGAAAAACTGTTTTTT. It translates to CASSLGQGTTNEKLFF.

The rearrangement joins TRBV18 to TRBJ2-5; D not certain. Germline assignment: CDR1 KGHSH and CDR2 LQKENI. This CDR3 region has 14 residues. Trimming took off 4 bases at V and 5 bases at J, with 14 bases between the two ends. The CDR3, as DNA: TGTGCCAGCTCACGTACTATTATAGGGGAGACCCAGTACTTC. This encodes CASSRTIIGETQYF.

V usage is TRBV6-4 and J usage is TRBJ1-5; maybe TRBD1 (5 bases). V was pared by 3 bases and J by 6 bases, with 12 bases between. In germline, CDR1 is MRHNA, CDR2 SNTAGT. CDR3 length: 14 residues. The CDR3 here is CASSEKAGTQPQHF. CDR3 sequence (DNA): TGTGCCAGCAGTGAGAAGGCGGGGACTCAGCCCCAGCATTTT.

The chain joins TRBV7-2 to TRBJ2-7; possibly TRBD1 or TRBD2 for D (5 bases each). This CDR3 has 13 residues. CDR1 is SGHTA and CDR2 is FQGNSA in the germline V gene. V lost 3 bases and J 2 bases, leaving 8 bases between the germline ends. CDR3 DNA: TGTGCCAGCAGCTTTAGGGGACCCTACGAGCAGTACGTC. Protein sequence: CASSFRGPYEQYV.

The V call is TRBV3-1 (or the pseudogene TRBV3-2), the J call TRBJ2-1, with a weak D call TRBD2 (9 bases). Trimming pared 11 bases from V and 7 bases from J, leaving 27 bases between. The CDR3 has 16 amino acids. Looked up from germline, CDR1 is LGHDT and CDR2 is YNNKEL (reference sequence). The CDR3 loop reads CAVTGGVLAGSNEQFF. The DNA of the CDR3 is TGTGCCGTAACAGGGGGAGTTCTAGCGGGGTCAAATGAGCAGTTCTTC.

V gene TRBV5-3 combines with J gene TRBJ2-7; D unresolved. TRBV5-3 is classed as an ORF, of uncertain function. This CDR3 contains 13 residues. Deletions cut 1 base from V and 7 bases from J, with 12 bases between. The CDR3 nucleotides are TGTGCCAGAAGCTTGCTCAAAACTGTTGAGCAGTACGTC. This gives the protein CARSLLKTVEQYV.

This clone came up once. The chain links TRBV5-1 to TRBJ2-3; D gene unclear. Germline V gene sequence: CDR1 SGHRS, CDR2 YFSETQ. The CDR3 runs 15 residues. The germline V and J ends were trimmed by 0 bases and 6 bases, with 14 bases remaining between them. The CDR3 DNA is TGCGCCAGCAGCTTGGCCAGCCCGCAATGGGATACGCAGTATTTT. Translation: CASSLASPQWDTQYF.

V gene TRBV5-1 combines with J gene TRBJ1-4, with 10 bases identical to TRBD1. This CDR3 spans 14 amino acids. The germline V gene has CDR1 SGHRS and CDR2 YFSETQ. V trimming: 5 bases; J trimming: 8 bases; junction bases outside the gene matches: 6. The CDR3 sequence is CASRWDRGGEKLFF. CDR3 DNA sequence: TGCGCCAGCAGGTGGGACAGGGGAGGCGAAAAACTGTTTTTT.

This chain joins TRBV5-6 and TRBJ2-2; TRBD2 matches at 7 bases. J lost 4 bases, V lost 4 bases, and 10 bases had no gene match. The CDR3 covers 16 residues. CDR1 is SGHDT and CDR2 is YYEEEE in the germline V gene. The CDR3 sequence: CASSLISGLATGELFF. Written as DNA, the CDR3 is TGTGCCAGCAGCCTTATTAGCGGGTTGGCCACCGGGGAGCTGTTTTTT.

V usage is TRBV5-6 and J usage is TRBJ2-1, with TRBD2 matching over 13 bases. The germline V gene has CDR1 SGHDT and CDR2 YYEEEE. V was pared by 4 bases and J by 8 bases, with 6 bases of the junction left unmatched. The CDR3 extends over 15 amino acids. The CDR3 here is CASSKTSGGYDEQFF. In nucleotides, the CDR3 is TGTGCCAGCAGCAAGACTAGCGGGGGGTACGATGAGCAGTTCTTC.

The genes are TRBV9 and TRBJ1-4; 9 bases are a match to TRBD1. Germline V CDR1 and CDR2: SGDLS, YYNGEE. With V trimmed by 4 bases and J by 5 bases, 12 bases remained unmatched. CDR3 size: 17 residues. The CDR3 here is CASSPITGTGLNEKLFF. In nucleotides, the CDR3 is TGTGCCAGCAGCCCGATCACCGGGACAGGGTTGAATGAAAAACTGTTTTTT.

This CDR3 is CASTPPRGRGSRDNEQFF. CDR3 DNA: TGTGCCAGTACCCCGCCCAGAGGCAGGGGATCTAGGGACAATGAGCAGTTCTTC. This chain connects TRBV19 to TRBJ2-1; perhaps TRBD1 as D (6 bases). Trimming took off 7 bases at V and 5 bases at J, with 27 bases between the two ends. From germline, CDR1 is LNHDA and CDR2 SQIVND (reference sequence). The CDR3 length is 18 residues. Filled out from reference TRBV19 and TRBJ2-1, the complete variable domain reads DGGITQSPKYLFRKEGQNVTLSCEQNLNHDAMYWYRQDPGQGLRLIYYSQIVNDFQKGDIAEGYSVSREKKESFPLTVTSAQKNPTAFYLCASTPPRGRGSRDNEQFFGPGTRLTVL.